These 5 T cell receptor beta chains originate from one sample sequenced in a study of identical twins. Using its own MiXCR run on the 5' RACE reads, TCRdb lists one record per CDR3 protein. The sample carries fewer than 900,000 distinct CDR3 sequences, around a sixth recorded once. This sample also belongs to another study, concerning T cells expressing NK-cell markers.

Sequenced: PBMCs. These receptor sequences come from a woman aged 18-29 years in good health.

The rearrangement links TRBV10-3 to TRBJ1-4; tentatively, D is TRBD1 (5 bases). This CDR3 region has 13 residues. V was clipped by 5 bases and J by 7 bases, with 11 bases between them. Germline CDR1 ENHRY, CDR2 SYGVKD. CDR3 in amino acids: CAISQPGGEKLFF. The CDR3 DNA follows: TGTGCCATCAGTCAGCCCGGGGGTGAAAAACTGTTTTTT.

The V gene is TRBV20-1, the J gene TRBJ2-7; 10 nucleotides agree with TRBD1. Germline lookup yields CDR1 DFQATT and CDR2 SNEGSKA (reference sequence). J was trimmed by 6 bases and V by 7 bases; bases with no gene match: 9. CDR3 size: 13 residues. The CDR3 here is CSVRRDRGSEQYF. CDR3 DNA sequence: TGCAGTGTCCGCCGGGACAGGGGATCCGAGCAGTACTTC.

The V gene is TRBV18, the J gene TRBJ2-7, with D perhaps assigned TRBD1 or TRBD2 (5 bases each). The ends were cut back, 5 bases at V and 2 bases at J, with 16 bases in the middle. Germline V gene data show CDR1 as KGHSH and CDR2 as LQKENI. The CDR3 is 15 amino acids. The chain's CDR3 is CASSASRGTPYEQYF. In nucleotides, the CDR3 is TGTGCCAGCTCAGCATCGCGAGGGACCCCCTACGAGCAGTACTTC.

This rearrangement joins TRBV13 to TRBJ1-2; a weak D match, TRBD1 (5 bases). Trimming left V 6 bases short and J 4 bases short, with 18 bases between. This CDR3 has 15 amino acids. Germline values: CDR1 PRHDT, CDR2 FYEKMQ (reference sequence). Here the CDR3 DNA reads TGTGCCAGCAGTTTGAGTTACAGGATCGTCTATGGCTACACCTTC. It translates to CASSLSYRIVYGYTF. Using reference TRBV13 and TRBJ1-2 for the parts outside the CDR3, the full variable domain is AAGVIQSPRHLIKEKRETATLKCYPIPRHDTVYWYQQGPGQDPQFLISFYEKMQSDKGSIPDRFSAQQFSDYHSELNMSSLELGDSALYFCASSLSYRIVYGYTFGSGTRLTVV.

The chain links TRBV12-5 to TRBJ2-5, with 9 bases lining up with TRBD1. The trim removed 0 bases at V and 5 bases at J, leaving 7 bases unmatched. The CDR3 extends over 16 amino acids. Germline V gene data show CDR1 as LGHNT and CDR2 as FRNRAP. CDR3 protein: CASGLVGDRGVETQYF. DNA of the CDR3: TGTGCTAGTGGTTTGGTTGGTGACAGGGGGGTCGAGACCCAGTACTTC.